This T cell receptor (beta chain) was retrieved from a study of radiation and T cells in renal cell carcinoma. Study results and caveats: Top tumor clonotypes rose in blood 2 weeks post-radiation, then contracted. Baseline intratumoral clonotype presence is unknown without pretreatment biopsies.

The CDR3 totals 14 residues. Looked up from germline, CDR1 is SGDLS and CDR2 is YYNGEE. Between the trimmed V and J ends, which lost 4 bases and 5 bases, there was a span of 13 bases. For this clone: The antigen remains undetermined.

Sequenced by immunoSEQ multiplex PCR; TCRdb stores in-frame clones only, minus some. Here the sample spans about 74,000 clones, 80% to 90% being singletons. Time point noted: blood 4 weeks post-SBRT, at nephrectomy. As to treatment: 15 Gy SBRT to primary tumor, nephrectomy 4 weeks later. Nephrectomy followed 15 Gy stereotactic body radiation by 4 weeks. Sequenced material: blood, taken from a patient whose treatment included radiotherapy and nephrectomy. This TCR was recovered from an older woman with renal cell carcinoma. The gene calls are TRBV9 and TRBJ2-1; D perhaps matches TRBD1 (6 bases). CDR3 in amino acids: CASSPRDNNNEQFF. The CDR3 DNA reads as TGTGCCAGCAGCCCCCGGGACAATAACAATGAGCAGTTCTTC.